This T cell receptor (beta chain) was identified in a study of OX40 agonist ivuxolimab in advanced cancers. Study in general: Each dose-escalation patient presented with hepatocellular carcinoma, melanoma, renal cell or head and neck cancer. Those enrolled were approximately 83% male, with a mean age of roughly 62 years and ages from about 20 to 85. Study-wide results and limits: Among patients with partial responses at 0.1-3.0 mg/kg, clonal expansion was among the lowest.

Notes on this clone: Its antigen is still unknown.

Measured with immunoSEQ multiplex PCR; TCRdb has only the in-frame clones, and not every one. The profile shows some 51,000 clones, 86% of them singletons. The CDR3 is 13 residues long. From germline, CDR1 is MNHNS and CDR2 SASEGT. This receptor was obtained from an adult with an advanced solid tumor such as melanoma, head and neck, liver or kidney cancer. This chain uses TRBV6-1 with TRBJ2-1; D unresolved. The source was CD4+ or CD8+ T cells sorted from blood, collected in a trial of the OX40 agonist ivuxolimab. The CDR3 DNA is TGTTCCTGTATTTTTGTTCCCAACAATGAGCAGTTCTTC. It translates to CSCIFVPNNEQFF.